This T cell receptor beta chain is from a study of blood T cell repertoires in COVID-19. The protocol was immunoSEQ multiplex PCR, while the TCRdb copy is restricted to in-frame clones and leaves out a portion. The sample includes about 180,000 clones, roughly 88% of them seen just once. Germline CDR1 is KGHSH and CDR2 is LQKENI. Trimming cost V 1 base and J 10 bases; bases outside gene matches: 4. The CDR3 is made up of 13 amino acids. This chain links TRBV18 with TRBJ2-1; 7 bases match TRBD1. The sequenced material came from PBMCs or T cells enriched from blood (not recorded which). The origin of this receptor is a woman aged 25-40 years who had recovered from COVID-19. The DNA of the CDR3 is TGTGCCAGCTCACCACAGGGGGCTCGGGAGCAGTTCTTC. Amino acid sequence: CASSPQGAREQFF.